These T cell receptor beta chains were read from a single sample in a study of T cell repertoires in cytomegalovirus infection. TCRdb used MiXCR to reprocess the reads, holding one entry per CDR3 protein. The top ten hold about 3.9% of the sample, which has a few hundred thousand distinct CDR3 sequences, more than 8% seen once. What was sequenced was PBMCs. The receptors originated from a human donor in good health (CMV status not recorded). Some clones in this sample may be carry-over from other donors' samples. Both conserved end residues are part of each CDR3.

j_call v_call cdr3_aa
TRBJ1-2 TRBV27 CASRGRGELYGYTF
TRBJ1-4 TRBV7-2 CASSIRQTNEKLFF
TRBJ1-1 TRBV7-2 CASSPRGGGGTEAFF
TRBJ2-3 TRBV4-3 CASSQGLAGGSTDTQYF
TRBJ1-5 TRBV12-3/TRBV12-4 CASSSSGGASNQPQHF
TRBJ2-3 TRBV7-2 CASSSLGLAGGSYADTQYF
TRBJ1-5 TRBV30 CAWSVHPRPNQPQHF
TRBJ2-1 TRBV7-2 CASGDSGGGYNEQFF
TRBJ1-5 TRBV24-1 CATSDLGQSLKRVRSQPQHF
TRBJ2-7 TRBV7-2 CASSPGLAGTEQYF
TRBJ2-7 TRBV6-2/TRBV6-3 CASSPTSFSSYEQYF
TRBJ2-1 TRBV28 CASRGGLAGSNEQFF
TRBJ2-3 TRBV12-3/TRBV12-4 CASSGGLGGSGSDTQYF
TRBJ2-3 TRBV7-6 CASSLVASGIGTDTQYF
TRBJ1-5 TRBV19 CASSINGLVSSQHF
TRBJ1-4 TRBV27 CASSLSGPKREKLFF
TRBJ2-3 TRBV28 CASSFTGQGWEKDTQYF
TRBJ2-7 TRBV12-3/TRBV12-4 CASSPTGQGLYEQYF
TRBJ2-7 TRBV27 CASSLGAEQYF
TRBJ2-1 TRBV7-2 CASSSRSRLFF
TRBJ1-5 TRBV7-2 CASSLVGGAHQPQHF
TRBJ1-2 TRBV12-3/TRBV12-4 CASSLGHANYGYTF
TRBJ1-1 TRBV7-8 CASSLQGTLDTEAFF
TRBJ1-2 TRBV7-2 CASSYQGKGYGYTF
TRBJ1-4 TRBV7-2 CASSLNGFATNEKLFF
TRBJ2-7 TRBV5-1 CASSLEGGLREQYF
TRBJ2-3 TRBV7-8 CASSLVSGGARSTDTQYF
TRBJ2-1 TRBV7-3 CASSLTVGEYYNEQFF
TRBJ2-3 TRBV20-1 CSATTGLAGGRLGQYF
TRBJ1-2 TRBV6-1 CASREGAPHYGYTF
TRBJ1-2 TRBV7-9 CASSLVKGPNYGYTF
TRBJ1-2 TRBV20-1 CSAARLQGEGGYTF
TRBJ2-7 TRBV19 CASSPERGIFYEQYF
TRBJ2-7 TRBV6-1 CASSEGGEQYF
TRBJ2-7 TRBV29-1 CSSGTGSDEQYF
TRBJ2-1 TRBV20-1 CSAHPGTSGGNEQFF
TRBJ1-2 TRBV7-2 CASSFSLVNYGYTF
TRBJ2-5 TRBV5-6 CASSPRGTGGLETQYF
TRBJ2-3 TRBV12-3/TRBV12-4 CASSPGTRSTDTQYF
TRBJ1-2 TRBV7-2 CASSLFFDPSLDYGYTF
TRBJ2-5 TRBV7-2 CASSVRTSGGGRGETQYF
TRBJ2-7 TRBV19 CASSVGQGGYDQYF
TRBJ2-3 TRBV27 CASTAGTSGRTSTDTQYF
TRBJ2-1 TRBV20-1 CSARGQSVYNEQFF
TRBJ1-6 TRBV10-3 CAISEPAGTVSSYNSPLHF
TRBJ2-1 TRBV30 CAWSAYRDEQFF
TRBJ2-1 TRBV7-2 CASSLGRAGLFF
TRBJ2-5 TRBV7-2 CASRSGLQETQYF
TRBJ2-7 TRBV7-2 CASSLRLAGGLYEQYF
TRBJ2-2 TRBV7-8 CASSLGAGGELFF
TRBJ2-1 TRBV29-1 CSVGIGGERNEQFF
TRBJ1-3 TRBV12-3/TRBV12-4 CASSPGVGRADSGNTIYF
TRBJ2-1 TRBV4-2 CASSQEGTGGYWDEQFF
TRBJ2-1 TRBV7-9 CASSSLSLQQFF
TRBJ2-7 TRBV12-3/TRBV12-4 CASSFQLLSYEQYF
TRBJ2-1 TRBV10-3 CAIRNLGGSYNEQFF
TRBJ2-1 TRBV7-6 CASSSGGGRGEQFF